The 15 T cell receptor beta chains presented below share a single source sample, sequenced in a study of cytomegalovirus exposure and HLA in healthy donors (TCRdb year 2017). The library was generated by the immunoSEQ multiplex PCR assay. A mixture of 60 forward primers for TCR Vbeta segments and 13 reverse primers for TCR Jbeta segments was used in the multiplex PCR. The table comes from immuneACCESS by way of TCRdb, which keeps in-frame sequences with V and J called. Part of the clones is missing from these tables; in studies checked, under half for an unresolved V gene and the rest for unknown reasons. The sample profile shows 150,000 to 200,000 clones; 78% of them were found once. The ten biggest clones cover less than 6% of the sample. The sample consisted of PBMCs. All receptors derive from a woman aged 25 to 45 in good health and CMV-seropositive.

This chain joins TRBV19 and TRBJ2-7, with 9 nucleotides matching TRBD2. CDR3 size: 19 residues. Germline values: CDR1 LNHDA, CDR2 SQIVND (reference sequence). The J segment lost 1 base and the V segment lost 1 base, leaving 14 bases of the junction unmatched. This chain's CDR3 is CASSIGDSGSLSSSYEQYF. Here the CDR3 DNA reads TGTGCCAGTAGTATAGGTGATAGCGGGAGTCTTTCTTCGTCCTACGAGCAGTACTTC. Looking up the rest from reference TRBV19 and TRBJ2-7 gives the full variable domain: DGGITQSPKYLFRKEGQNVTLSCEQNLNHDAMYWYRQDPGQGLRLIYYSQIVNDFQKGDIAEGYSVSREKKESFPLTVTSAQKNPTAFYLCASSIGDSGSLSSSYEQYFGPGTRLTVT.

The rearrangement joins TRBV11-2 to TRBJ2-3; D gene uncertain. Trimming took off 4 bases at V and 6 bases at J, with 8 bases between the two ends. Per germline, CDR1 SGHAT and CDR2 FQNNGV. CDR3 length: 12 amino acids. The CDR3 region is CASSSEMDTQYF. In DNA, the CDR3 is TGTGCCAGCAGCTCGGAGATGGATACGCAGTATTTT.

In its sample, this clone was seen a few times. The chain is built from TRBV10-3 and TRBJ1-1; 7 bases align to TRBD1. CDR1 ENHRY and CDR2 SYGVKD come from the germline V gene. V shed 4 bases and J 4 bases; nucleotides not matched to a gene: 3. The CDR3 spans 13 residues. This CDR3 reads CAISGTGVTEAFF. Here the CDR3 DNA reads TGTGCCATCAGTGGTACAGGGGTCACTGAAGCTTTCTTT.

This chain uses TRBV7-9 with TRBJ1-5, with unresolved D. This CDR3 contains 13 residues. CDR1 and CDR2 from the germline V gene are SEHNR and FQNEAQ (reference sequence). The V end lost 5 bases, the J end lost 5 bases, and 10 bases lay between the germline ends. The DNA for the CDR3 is TGTGCCAGCAGCCCAAGTAGAGATCAGCCCCAGCATTTT. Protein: CASSPSRDQPQHF.

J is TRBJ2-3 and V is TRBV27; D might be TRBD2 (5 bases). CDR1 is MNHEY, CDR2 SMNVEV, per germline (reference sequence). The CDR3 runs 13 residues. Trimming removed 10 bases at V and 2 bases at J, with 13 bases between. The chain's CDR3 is CATARENTDTQYF. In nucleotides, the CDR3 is TGTGCCACCGCACGGGAAAACACAGATACGCAGTATTTT.

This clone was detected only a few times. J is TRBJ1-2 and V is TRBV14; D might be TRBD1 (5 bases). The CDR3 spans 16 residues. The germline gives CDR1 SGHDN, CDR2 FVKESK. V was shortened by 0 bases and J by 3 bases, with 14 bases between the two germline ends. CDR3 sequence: CASSQDAGRRDYGYTF. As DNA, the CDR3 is TGTGCCAGCAGCCAAGATGCGGGACGGAGGGACTATGGCTACACCTTC.

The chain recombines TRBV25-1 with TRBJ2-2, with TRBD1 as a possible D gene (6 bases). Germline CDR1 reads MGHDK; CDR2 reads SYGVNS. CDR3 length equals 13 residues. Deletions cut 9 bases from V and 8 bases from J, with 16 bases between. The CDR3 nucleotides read TGTGCCAGTCGGAACAGGGTTTGGGGGGAGCTGTTTTTT. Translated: CASRNRVWGELFF.

The CDR3 DNA is TGTGCCACCGACAGTCGGGGGAAGGATAGCAATCAGCCCCAGCATTTT. This encodes CATDSRGKDSNQPQHF. The chain couples TRBV2 to TRBJ1-5; maybe TRBD1 (5 bases). V lost 10 bases and J 0 bases, leaving 19 bases between the germline ends. Germline CDR1 SNHLY, CDR2 FYNNEI. CDR3 length equals 16 residues.

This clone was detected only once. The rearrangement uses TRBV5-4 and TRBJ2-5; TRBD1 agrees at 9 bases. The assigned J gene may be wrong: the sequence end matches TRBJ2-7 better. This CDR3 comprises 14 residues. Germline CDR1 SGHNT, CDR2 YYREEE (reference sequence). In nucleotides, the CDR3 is TGTGCCAGCAGCAGTAGGGACAGGGTCTACGAGCAGTACTTC. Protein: CASSSRDRVYEQYF.

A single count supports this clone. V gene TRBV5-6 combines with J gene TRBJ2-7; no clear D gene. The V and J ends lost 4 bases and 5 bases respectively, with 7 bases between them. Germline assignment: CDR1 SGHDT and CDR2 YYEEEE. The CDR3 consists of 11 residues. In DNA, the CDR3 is TGTGCCAGCAGCATTGAGGACGAGCAGTACTTC. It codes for CASSIEDEQYF. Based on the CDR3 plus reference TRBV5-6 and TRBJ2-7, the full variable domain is DAGVTQSPTHLIKTRGQQVTLRCSPKSGHDTVSWYQQALGQGPQFIFQYYEEEERQRGNFPDRFSGHQFPNYSSELNVNALLLGDSALYLCASSIEDEQYFGPGTRLTVT.

The chain's CDR3 is CASSQDGFAGGYLDTQYF. The DNA for the CDR3 is TGCGCCAGCAGCCAAGACGGTTTTGCTGGGGGGTATTTGGATACGCAGTATTTT. The V and J genes are TRBV4-1 and TRBJ2-3, with D tentatively TRBD2 (6 bases). V was pared by 0 bases and J by 6 bases, with 22 bases between. The CDR3 consists of 18 residues. Germline loops: CDR1 MGHRA, CDR2 YSYEKL.

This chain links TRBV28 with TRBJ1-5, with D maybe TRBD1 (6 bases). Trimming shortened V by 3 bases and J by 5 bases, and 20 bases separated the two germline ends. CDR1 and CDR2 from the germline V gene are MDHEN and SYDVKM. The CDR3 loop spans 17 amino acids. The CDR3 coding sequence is TGTGCCAGCAGTTTTAATCAGGGGCTTCGGAATCATCAGCCCCAGCATTTT. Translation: CASSFNQGLRNHQPQHF.

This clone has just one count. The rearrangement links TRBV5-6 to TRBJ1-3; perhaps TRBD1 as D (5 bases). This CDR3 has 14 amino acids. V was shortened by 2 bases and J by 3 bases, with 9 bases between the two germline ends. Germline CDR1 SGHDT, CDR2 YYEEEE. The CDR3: CASSFQGFGNTIYF. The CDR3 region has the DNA TGTGCCAGCAGCTTCCAGGGTTTTGGAAACACCATATATTTT. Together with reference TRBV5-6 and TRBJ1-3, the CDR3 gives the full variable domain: DAGVTQSPTHLIKTRGQQVTLRCSPKSGHDTVSWYQQALGQGPQFIFQYYEEEERQRGNFPDRFSGHQFPNYSSELNVNALLLGDSALYLCASSFQGFGNTIYFGEGSWLTVV.

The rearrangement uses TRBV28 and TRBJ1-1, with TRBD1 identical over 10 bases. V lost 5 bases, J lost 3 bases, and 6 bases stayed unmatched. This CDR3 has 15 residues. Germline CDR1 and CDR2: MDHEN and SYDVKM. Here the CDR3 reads CASSARQGAYTEAFF. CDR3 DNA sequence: TGTGCCAGCAGTGCCCGACAGGGGGCGTACACTGAAGCTTTCTTT.

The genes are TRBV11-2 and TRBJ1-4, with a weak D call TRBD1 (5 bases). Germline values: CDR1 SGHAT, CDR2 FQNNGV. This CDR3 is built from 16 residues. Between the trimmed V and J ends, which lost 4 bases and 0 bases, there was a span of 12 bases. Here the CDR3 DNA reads TGTGCCAGCAGCTGGGGCCCAGGGACAACTAATGAAAAACTGTTTTTT. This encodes CASSWGPGTTNEKLFF.